The 26 T cell receptor beta chains below all came from one sample that was sequenced in a study of identical twins. From the 5' RACE reads, TCRdb called clonotypes with MiXCR, one entry per CDR3 protein. Of 540,000 or so distinct CDR3 sequences in the sample, approximately 20% were seen once. The data also belong to a second study, concerning yellow fever vaccine responses in identical twins.

Sequencing was done on a sample of CD4+ T cells sorted from blood. These receptors all come from a woman aged 18-30 years in good health.

The CDR3 spells CASSLGQGAREQYF. CDR3 sequence (DNA): TGCGCCAGCAGCTTGGGACAGGGGGCGAGGGAGCAGTACTTC. This chain joins TRBV5-1 and TRBJ2-7, with TRBD1 matching 10 bases. With 0 bases clipped from V and 7 bases from J, the junction kept 4 bases outside the gene matches. Germline V gene data show CDR1 as SGHRS and CDR2 as YFSETQ. This CDR3 contains 14 residues.

This clonotype has more than one count but fewer than ten. This chain links TRBV5-1 with TRBJ1-1; TRBD1 is a possible D gene (6 bases). This CDR3 region has 14 residues. V dropped 4 bases and J dropped 1 base, with 11 bases sitting between them. Germline V gives CDR1 SGHRS, CDR2 YFSETQ. Here the CDR3 DNA reads TGCGCCAGCAGCGCCGGGACACCGAACACTGAAGCTTTCTTT. Encoded protein: CASSAGTPNTEAFF.

This rearrangement joins TRBV10-3 to TRBJ2-1; D is undetermined. Per the germline V gene, CDR1 is ENHRY and CDR2 is SYGVKD. The CDR3 covers 13 residues. Trimming pared 3 bases from V and 5 bases from J, leaving 8 bases between. The CDR3 spells CAISDLGNNEQFF. The CDR3 nucleotides read TGTGCCATCAGTGATCTAGGAAACAATGAGCAGTTCTTC.

This clonotype was seen only a few times. This chain uses TRBV12-3 or TRBV12-4 with TRBJ1-5; 8 bases match TRBD1. The length of the CDR3 is 13 residues. The trim removed 6 bases at V and 7 bases at J, leaving 5 bases unmatched. Here the CDR3 reads CASRGQGEQPQHF. CDR3 bases: TGTGCCAGCAGAGGACAGGGTGAACAGCCCCAGCATTTT.

CDR3 sequence: CSPLSPGLFSGNTIYF. The CDR3, as DNA: TGCAGTCCCTTAAGCCCGGGGTTATTCTCTGGAAACACCATATATTTT. The chain employs TRBV20-1 and TRBJ1-3; D is unresolved. CDR3 length: 16 residues. V shed 8 bases and J shed 0 bases, with 20 bases lying between them. Germline V lookup: CDR1 DFQATT, CDR2 SNEGSKA (reference sequence).

In its sample, this clonotype was seen a few times. The J gene is TRBJ2-2, the V gene TRBV7-6; D is perhaps TRBD1 (5 bases). This CDR3 is built from 17 residues. The V gene's germline CDR1 is SGHVS and CDR2 FNYEAQ. The V end was cut by 5 bases, the J end by 1 base, with 17 bases between. CDR3 sequence (DNA): TGTGCCAGCAGCAGCCATTTGACAGTATTGAACACCGGGGAGCTGTTTTTT. Its translation is CASSSHLTVLNTGELFF.

This clonotype showed up just a few times. The V and J genes are TRBV20-1 and TRBJ2-1; 12 bases line up with TRBD2. CDR1 is DFQATT, CDR2 SNEGSKA, per germline (reference sequence). The CDR3 spans 13 residues. With V trimmed by 6 bases and J by 9 bases, 6 bases remained unmatched. This chain's CDR3 is CSARLAGVGEQFF. CDR3 nucleotide sequence: TGCAGTGCCCGACTAGCGGGAGTAGGTGAGCAGTTCTTC.

The sample holds a few counts of this clonotype. This chain links TRBV2 with TRBJ2-5; D may be TRBD1 (5 bases). CDR1 is SNHLY, CDR2 FYNNEI, per germline. The CDR3 is 13 residues long. Trimming took off 11 bases at V and 1 base at J, with 14 bases between the two ends. CDR3 amino acids: CAGATVLQETQYF. CDR3 nucleotides: TGTGCCGGGGCCACGGTCCTCCAAGAGACCCAGTACTTC.

There are a few counts of this clonotype. This chain connects TRBV10-3 to TRBJ2-2; D is perhaps TRBD1 (7 bases). CDR1 and CDR2 from the germline V gene are ENHRY and SYGVKD. The CDR3 spans 16 residues. The ends were cut back, 2 bases at V and 1 base at J, with 11 bases in the middle. CDR3 in amino acids: CAISEAGQMNTGELFF. In nucleotides, the CDR3 is TGTGCCATCAGTGAGGCGGGACAGATGAACACCGGGGAGCTGTTTTTT.

V and J are TRBV11-2 and TRBJ2-5; 8 nucleotides align to TRBD1. Per germline, CDR1 SGHAT and CDR2 FQNNGV. V trimming: 1 base; J trimming: 1 base; junction bases outside the gene matches: 2. There are 15 residues in the CDR3. Here the CDR3 reads CASSLARGLQETQYF. In DNA, the CDR3 is TGTGCCAGCAGCTTAGCCAGGGGGCTCCAAGAGACCCAGTACTTC.

This clonotype occurred many times. V is TRBV6-1 and J is TRBJ1-5; 7 nucleotides align to TRBD1. Germline CDR1 reads MNHNS; CDR2 reads SASEGT. CDR3 length: 14 amino acids. J was trimmed by 4 bases and V by 6 bases; bases with no gene match: 6. CDR3 coding DNA: TGTGCCAGCAGGCTAGGACAGGCAAATCAGCCCCAGCATTTT. Encoded protein: CASRLGQANQPQHF.

The CDR3 DNA reads as TGTGCCAGCAGTTTCATACCCATGAACACTGAAGCTTTCTTT. It is translated as CASSFIPMNTEAFF. J is TRBJ1-1 and V is TRBV11-2; unclear D gene. The CDR3 totals 14 residues. Germline CDR1 and CDR2: SGHAT and FQNNGV. V was clipped by 6 bases and J by 0 bases, with 11 bases between them. The full variable domain, completed using reference TRBV11-2 and TRBJ1-1, is EAGVAQSPRYKIIEKRQSVAFWCNPISGHATLYWYQQILGQGPKLLIQFQNNGVVDDSQLPKDRFSAERLKGVDSTLKIQPAKLEDSAVYLCASSFIPMNTEAFFGQGTRLTVV.

This chain joins TRBV12-3 or TRBV12-4 and TRBJ2-5, with D possibly being TRBD2 (7 bases). The germline V and J ends were trimmed by 5 bases and 1 base, with 17 bases remaining between them. The length of the CDR3 is 16 residues. The DNA for the CDR3 is TGTGCCAGCAGTCCCAACACCGCGGGGGCCCAAGAGACCCAGTACTTC. It encodes CASSPNTAGAQETQYF.

V usage is TRBV10-2 and J usage is TRBJ2-7; 9 bases match TRBD1. CDR3 length: 14 amino acids. The V gene end was trimmed by 2 bases and the J gene end by 3 bases; junction bases not matched to a gene: 2. Germline loops: CDR1 WSHSY, CDR2 SAAADI. CDR3: CASSEMGQGYEQYF. The CDR3 nucleotides read TGCGCCAGCAGTGAGATGGGACAGGGCTACGAGCAGTACTTC.

The chain couples TRBV15 to TRBJ2-7; 8 bases align to TRBD1. The V and J ends lost 0 bases and 6 bases, in that order; junction bases with no gene match: 10. The CDR3 contains 16 residues. CDR1 and CDR2 (germline): LNHNV, YYDKDF (reference sequence). The CDR3 here is CATSRDTGSGGIEQYF. In nucleotides, the CDR3 is TGTGCCACCAGCAGAGACACTGGGTCAGGGGGCATCGAGCAGTACTTC.

This clonotype appeared a few times. The V and J genes are TRBV20-1 and TRBJ2-3; 7 bases line up with TRBD1. The CDR3 consists of 14 residues. The junction had 9 bases not matched to a gene; V was cut back by 6 bases and J by 3 bases. Germline CDR1 reads DFQATT; CDR2 reads SNEGSKA (reference sequence). For the CDR3, the DNA is TGCAGTGCAGTACAGGGGTCGCTTACAGATACGCAGTATTTT. Translated: CSAVQGSLTDTQYF.

The V and J genes are TRBV14 and TRBJ1-3, with 7 bases aligning to TRBD1. With 2 bases clipped from V and 4 bases from J, the junction kept 8 bases outside the gene matches. The germline V gene encodes CDR1 SGHDN and CDR2 FVKESK. This CDR3 region has 16 residues. In DNA, the CDR3 is TGTGCCAGCAGCCAACAACCTGACAGGGTCGGAAACACCATATATTTT. It encodes CASSQQPDRVGNTIYF.

This chain uses TRBV10-3 with TRBJ2-3; 12 bases are a match to TRBD2. After removal of 8 bases from V and 4 bases from J, the junction contained 10 bases not matched to a gene. The CDR3 spans 16 residues. Germline-derived CDR1 and CDR2 are ENHRY and SYGVKD. This chain's CDR3 is CAIGPRLAGVADTQYF. As DNA, the CDR3 is TGTGCCATCGGGCCCAGACTAGCGGGAGTAGCAGATACGCAGTATTTT.

The sample holds a few counts of this clonotype. The rearrangement uses TRBV12-3 or TRBV12-4 and TRBJ1-4, with a weak D call TRBD1 (5 bases). The CDR3 is made up of 23 amino acids. Between the trimmed V and J ends, which lost 1 base and 0 bases, there was a span of 30 bases. The CDR3 region is CASSLVGGGSFRPEESTNEKLFF. CDR3 in DNA: TGTGCCAGCAGTTTAGTCGGGGGGGGTTCTTTTCGCCCTGAGGAATCAACTAATGAAAAACTGTTTTTT.

There are a few counts of this clonotype. The chain has TRBV28 and TRBJ1-2; D is possibly TRBD1 (5 bases). The germline V and J ends were trimmed by 8 bases and 4 bases, with 17 bases remaining between them. The CDR3 has 14 residues. Germline V lookup: CDR1 MDHEN, CDR2 SYDVKM. In nucleotides, the CDR3 is TGTGCCAGCCGTGAGTCGGGGCAAGTCTATGGCTACACCTTC. Translated, it gives CASRESGQVYGYTF.

This chain joins TRBV11-1 and TRBJ2-3, with D perhaps being TRBD1 or TRBD2 (5 bases each). Trimming pared 1 base from V and 3 bases from J, leaving 20 bases between. CDR3 length equals 18 residues. CDR1 SGHAT and CDR2 FQDESV come from the germline V gene (reference sequence). This CDR3 is CASSLGSFGTQGTDTQYF. For the CDR3, the DNA is TGTGCCAGCAGCTTAGGATCGTTTGGGACCCAAGGAACAGATACGCAGTATTTT.

This chain uses TRBV4-2 with TRBJ2-1, with 9 bases aligning to TRBD2. Trimming removed 0 bases from V and 8 bases from J; junction bases left unmatched: 11. CDR3 length: 17 residues. The germline V gene encodes CDR1 LGHNA and CDR2 YNFKEQ. The CDR3 nucleotides read TGTGCCAGCAGCCAAGATTATGCGGGAGGGCCGTTGTATGAGCAGTTCTTC. It is translated as CASSQDYAGGPLYEQFF.

This clonotype has just a few counts. The chain has TRBV4-1 and TRBJ2-1; either TRBD1 or TRBD2 may supply D (5 bases each). Per germline, CDR1 MGHRA and CDR2 YSYEKL. The CDR3 sequence is 15 residues long. Trimming pared 1 base from V and 8 bases from J, leaving 15 bases between. CDR3 DNA: TGCGCCAGCAGCCAAGTCGGGGCTAGGTTCGATGAGCAGTTCTTC. Its translation is CASSQVGARFDEQFF.

In its sample, this clonotype was seen a few times. The gene calls are TRBV5-1 and TRBJ1-1, with D possibly TRBD1 on 5 matching bases. Germline CDR1 and CDR2: SGHRS and YFSETQ. V lost 5 bases, J lost 0 bases, and 11 bases lay in between. The CDR3 is 14 amino acids. The CDR3 loop reads CASSHGDLNTEAFF. CDR3 bases: TGCGCCAGCAGTCACGGGGACCTGAACACTGAAGCTTTCTTT.

This clonotype was seen a few times. The chain combines TRBV4-2 with TRBJ2-2, with TRBD2 matching over 12 bases. J lost 4 bases, V lost 1 base, and 13 bases had no gene match. CDR1 is LGHNA, CDR2 YNFKEQ, per germline. The CDR3 is 20 residues long. CDR3 in amino acids: CASSQALGLAGGLRTGELFF. CDR3 nucleotide sequence: TGTGCCAGCAGCCAAGCTTTAGGGCTAGCGGGAGGGTTGCGCACCGGGGAGCTGTTTTTT.

The V call is TRBV11-2, the J call TRBJ2-7; 8 positions agree with TRBD2. The germline CDR1 and CDR2 sequences are SGHAT and FQNNGV. The ends lost 6 bases at V and 6 bases at J; junction bases unmatched: 4. CDR3 size: 12 residues. Here the CDR3 DNA reads TGTGCCAGCAGGCGGGGGGTTCTCGAGCAGTACTTC. Its translation is CASRRGVLEQYF. The full variable domain, its missing parts supplied by reference TRBV11-2 and TRBJ2-7, is EAGVAQSPRYKIIEKRQSVAFWCNPISGHATLYWYQQILGQGPKLLIQFQNNGVVDDSQLPKDRFSAERLKGVDSTLKIQPAKLEDSAVYLCASRRGVLEQYFGPGTRLTVT.